This T cell receptor beta chain is drawn from a study of identical twins. Trimming cost V 2 bases and J 2 bases; bases outside gene matches: 2. The CDR3 runs to 14 residues. From germline, CDR1 is SGHAT and CDR2 FQDESV (reference sequence). TCRdb processed the 5' RACE reads anew with MiXCR; each CDR3 protein has one entry. The table lists about 530,000 distinct CDR3 sequences, about a fifth of them singletons. A few counts support this clonotype. The sample was also linked to a second study, of yellow fever vaccine responses in identical twins.

Sequencing was performed on CD4+ T cells sorted from blood. The gene calls are TRBV11-1 and TRBJ2-7; TRBD2 matches at 8 bases. This TCR was sampled from a woman aged 18 to 35 in good health. In DNA, the CDR3 is TGTGCCAGCAGCTTAACTAGCGGCCCCTACGAGCAGTACGTC. Its translation: CASSLTSGPYEQYV.